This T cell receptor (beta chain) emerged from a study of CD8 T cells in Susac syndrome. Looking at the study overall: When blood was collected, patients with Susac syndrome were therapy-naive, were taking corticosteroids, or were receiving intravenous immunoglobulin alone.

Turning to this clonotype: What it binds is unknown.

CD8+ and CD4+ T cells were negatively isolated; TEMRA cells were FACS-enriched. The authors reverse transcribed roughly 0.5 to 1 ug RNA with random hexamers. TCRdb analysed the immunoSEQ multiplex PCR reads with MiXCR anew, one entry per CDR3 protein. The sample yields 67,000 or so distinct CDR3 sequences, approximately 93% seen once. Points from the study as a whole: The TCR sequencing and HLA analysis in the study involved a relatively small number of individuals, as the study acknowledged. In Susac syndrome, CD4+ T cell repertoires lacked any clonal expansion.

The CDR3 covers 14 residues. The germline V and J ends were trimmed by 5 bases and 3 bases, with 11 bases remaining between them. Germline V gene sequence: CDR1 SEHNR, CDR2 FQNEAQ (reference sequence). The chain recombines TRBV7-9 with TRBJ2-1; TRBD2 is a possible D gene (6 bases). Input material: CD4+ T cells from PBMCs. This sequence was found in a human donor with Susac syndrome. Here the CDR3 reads CASSRDLLYNEQFF. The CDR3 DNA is TGTGCCAGCAGCCGGGACTTACTCTACAATGAGCAGTTCTTC.